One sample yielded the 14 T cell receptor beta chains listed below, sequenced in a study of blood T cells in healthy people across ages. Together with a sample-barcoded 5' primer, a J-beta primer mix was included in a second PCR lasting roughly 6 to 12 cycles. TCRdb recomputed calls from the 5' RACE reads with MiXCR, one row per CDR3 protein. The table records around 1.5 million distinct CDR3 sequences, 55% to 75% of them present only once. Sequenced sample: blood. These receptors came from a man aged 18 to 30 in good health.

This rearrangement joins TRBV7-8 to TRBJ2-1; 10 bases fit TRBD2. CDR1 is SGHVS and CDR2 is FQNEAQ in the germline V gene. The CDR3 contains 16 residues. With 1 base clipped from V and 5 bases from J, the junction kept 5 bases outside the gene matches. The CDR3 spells CASSLERTSGDNEQFF. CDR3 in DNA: TGTGCCAGCAGCTTAGAGCGGACTAGCGGAGACAATGAGCAGTTCTTC.

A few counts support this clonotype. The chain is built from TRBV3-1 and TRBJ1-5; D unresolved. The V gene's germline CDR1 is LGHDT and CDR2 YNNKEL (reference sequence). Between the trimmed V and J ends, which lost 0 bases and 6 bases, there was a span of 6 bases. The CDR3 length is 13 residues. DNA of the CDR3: TGTGCCAGCAGCCAAGATCAGTTTCAGCCCCAGCATTTT. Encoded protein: CASSQDQFQPQHF. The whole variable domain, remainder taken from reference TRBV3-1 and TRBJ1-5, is DTAVSQTPKYLVTQMGNDKSIKCEQNLGHDTMYWYKQDSKKFLKIMFSYNNKELIINETVPNRFSPKSPDKAHLNLHINSLELGDSAVYFCASSQDQFQPQHFGDGTRLSIL.

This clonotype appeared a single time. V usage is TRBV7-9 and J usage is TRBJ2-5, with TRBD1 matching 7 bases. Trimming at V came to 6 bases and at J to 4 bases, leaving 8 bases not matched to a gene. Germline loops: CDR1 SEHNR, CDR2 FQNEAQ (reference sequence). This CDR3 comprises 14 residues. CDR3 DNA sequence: TGTGCCAGCAGTCCTAGGGACAGTATAGAGACCCAGTACTTC. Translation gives CASSPRDSIETQYF.

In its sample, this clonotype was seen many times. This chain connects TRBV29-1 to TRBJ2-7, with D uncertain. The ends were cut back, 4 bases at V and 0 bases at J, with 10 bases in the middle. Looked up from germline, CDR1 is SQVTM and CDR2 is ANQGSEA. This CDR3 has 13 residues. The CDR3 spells CSVVAELSYEQYF. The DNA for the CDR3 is TGCAGCGTTGTGGCGGAACTCTCCTACGAGCAGTACTTC.

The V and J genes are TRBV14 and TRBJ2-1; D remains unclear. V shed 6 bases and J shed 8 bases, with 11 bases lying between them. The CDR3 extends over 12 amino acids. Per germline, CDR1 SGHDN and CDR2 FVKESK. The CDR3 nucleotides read TGTGCCAGCAGTGTATCGGCCCATGAGCAGTTCTTC. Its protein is CASSVSAHEQFF.

In DNA, the CDR3 is TGCAGTGCTAGCCCGGGACTAGCGGGGGTGTTTTACAATGAGCAGTACTTC. Protein: CSASPGLAGVFYNEQYF. The V call is TRBV20-1, the J call TRBJ2-7, with 14 bases aligning to TRBD2. The CDR3 length is 17 residues. V lost 3 bases to trimming and J lost 7 bases; unmatched junction nucleotides: 14. Germline V lookup: CDR1 DFQATT, CDR2 SNEGSKA (reference sequence).

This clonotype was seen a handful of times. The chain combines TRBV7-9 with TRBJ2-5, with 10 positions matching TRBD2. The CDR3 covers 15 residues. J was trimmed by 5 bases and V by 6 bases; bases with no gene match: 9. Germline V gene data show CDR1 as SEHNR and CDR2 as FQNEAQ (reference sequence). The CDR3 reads CASRTSGGVRETQYF. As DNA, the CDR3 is TGTGCCAGCAGGACAAGCGGGGGGGTACGGGAGACCCAGTACTTC.

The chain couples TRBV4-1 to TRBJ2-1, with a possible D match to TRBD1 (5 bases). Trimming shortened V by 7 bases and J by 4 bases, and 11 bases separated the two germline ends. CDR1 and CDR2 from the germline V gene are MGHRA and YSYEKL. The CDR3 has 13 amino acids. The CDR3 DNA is TGCGCCAGCACCAGCAGGGTATACAATGAGCAGTTCTTC. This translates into CASTSRVYNEQFF.

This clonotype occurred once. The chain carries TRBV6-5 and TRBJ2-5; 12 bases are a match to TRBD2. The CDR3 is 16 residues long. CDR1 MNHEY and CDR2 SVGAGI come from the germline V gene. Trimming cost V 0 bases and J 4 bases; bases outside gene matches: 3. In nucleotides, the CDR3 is TGTGCCAGCAGTTACTCGACTAGCGGGAGTGGAGAGACCCAGTACTTC. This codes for CASSYSTSGSGETQYF.

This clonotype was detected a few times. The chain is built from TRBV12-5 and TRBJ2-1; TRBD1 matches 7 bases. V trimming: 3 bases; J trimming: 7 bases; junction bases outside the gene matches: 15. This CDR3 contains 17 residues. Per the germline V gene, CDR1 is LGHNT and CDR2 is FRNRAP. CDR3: CASGFQVRDSGRNEQFF. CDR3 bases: TGTGCTAGTGGTTTCCAAGTCCGGGACAGCGGAAGGAATGAGCAGTTCTTC.

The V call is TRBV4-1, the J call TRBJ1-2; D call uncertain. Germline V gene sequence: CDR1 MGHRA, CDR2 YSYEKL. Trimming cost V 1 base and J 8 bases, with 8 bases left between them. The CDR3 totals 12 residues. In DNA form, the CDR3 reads TGCGCCAGCAGCCAAGTGGGGAACGGCTACACCTTC. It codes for CASSQVGNGYTF.

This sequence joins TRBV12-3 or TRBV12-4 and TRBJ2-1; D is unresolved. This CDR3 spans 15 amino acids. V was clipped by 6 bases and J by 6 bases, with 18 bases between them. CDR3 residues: CASSPGRISGNEQFF. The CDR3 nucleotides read TGTGCCAGCAGCCCCGGACGAATCTCGGGCAATGAGCAGTTCTTC.

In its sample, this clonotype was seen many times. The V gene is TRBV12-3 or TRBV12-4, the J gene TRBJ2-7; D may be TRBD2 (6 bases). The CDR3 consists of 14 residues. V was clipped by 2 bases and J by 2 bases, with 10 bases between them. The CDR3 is CASSLLAGPYEQYF. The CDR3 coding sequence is TGTGCCAGCAGTTTATTGGCGGGGCCCTACGAGCAGTACTTC.

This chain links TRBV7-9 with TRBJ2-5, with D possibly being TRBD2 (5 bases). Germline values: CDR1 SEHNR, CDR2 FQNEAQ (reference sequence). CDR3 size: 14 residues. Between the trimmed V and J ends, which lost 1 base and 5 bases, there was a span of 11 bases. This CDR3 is CASSLEEDRETQYF. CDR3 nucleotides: TGTGCCAGCAGCTTAGAGGAGGATAGGGAGACCCAGTACTTC. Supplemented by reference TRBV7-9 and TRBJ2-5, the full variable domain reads DTGVSQNPRHKITKRGQNVTFRCDPISEHNRLYWYRQTLGQGPEFLTYFQNEAQLEKSRLLSDRFSAERPKGSFSTLEIQRTEQGDSAMYLCASSLEEDRETQYFGPGTRLLVL.